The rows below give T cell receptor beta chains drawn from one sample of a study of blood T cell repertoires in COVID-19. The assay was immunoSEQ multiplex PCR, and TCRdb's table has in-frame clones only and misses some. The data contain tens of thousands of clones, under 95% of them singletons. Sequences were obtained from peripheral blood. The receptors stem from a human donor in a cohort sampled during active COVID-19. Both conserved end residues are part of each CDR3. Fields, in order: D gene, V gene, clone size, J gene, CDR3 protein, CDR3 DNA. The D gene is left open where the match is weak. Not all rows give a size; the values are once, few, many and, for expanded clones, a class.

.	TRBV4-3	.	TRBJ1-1	CASSQKGSGVTEAFF	TGCGCCAGCAGCCAGAAGGGGTCAGGGGTTACTGAAGCTTTCTTT
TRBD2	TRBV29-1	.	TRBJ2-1	CSVDRSRGGVSYNEQFF	TGCAGCGTTGATAGGTCGCGGGGGGGTGTCTCCTACAATGAGCAGTTCTTC
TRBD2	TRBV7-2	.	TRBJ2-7	CASKLAGPSYEQYF	TGTGCCAGCAAATTAGCGGGGCCGTCCTACGAGCAGTACTTC
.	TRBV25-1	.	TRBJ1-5	CASSDTGGSGQPQHF	TGTGCCAGCAGTGATACGGGGGGGAGCGGTCAGCCCCAGCATTTT
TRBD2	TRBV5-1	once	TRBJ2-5	CASRLERGAEETQYF	TGCGCCAGCAGATTGGAGCGGGGGGCTGAAGAGACCCAGTACTTC
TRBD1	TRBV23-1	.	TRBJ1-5	CASSRDRGHNQPQHF	TGCGCCAGCAGTCGGGACAGGGGACACAATCAGCCCCAGCATTTT
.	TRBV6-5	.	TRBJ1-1	CATQGLNTEAFF	TGTGCCACCCAGGGGTTGAACACTGAAGCTTTCTTT
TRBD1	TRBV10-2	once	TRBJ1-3	CASRRIPGQGYSGNTIYF	TGCGCCAGCAGACGGATACCGGGACAGGGCTACTCTGGAAACACCATATATTTT
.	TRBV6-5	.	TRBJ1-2	CASSYSTGHGYTF	TGTGCCAGCAGTTACTCTACAGGGCATGGCTACACCTTC
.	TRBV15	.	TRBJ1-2	CATSRGQGHYGYTF	TGTGCCACCAGCAGAGGTCAGGGGCACTATGGCTACACCTTC
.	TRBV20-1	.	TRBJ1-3	CSASAGTFGNTIYF	TGCAGTGCTAGTGCAGGGACTTTCGGAAACACCATATATTTT
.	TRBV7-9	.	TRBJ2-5	CASSSASTTTKETQYF	TGTGCCAGCAGCTCCGCGTCGACTACAACCAAAGAGACCCAGTACTTC
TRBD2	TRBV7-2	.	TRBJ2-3	CASSLVWLAGGLDTQYF	TGTGCCAGCAGCTTAGTATGGCTAGCGGGGGGATTAGATACGCAGTATTTT
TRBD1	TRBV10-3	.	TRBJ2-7	CAISGGTGLFNEQYF	TGTGCCATCAGTGGGGGGACAGGGCTATTTAACGAGCAGTACTTC
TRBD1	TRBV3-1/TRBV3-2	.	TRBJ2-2	CASSRQGAGELFF	TGTGCCAGCAGCCGCCAGGGGGCCGGGGAGCTGTTTTTT
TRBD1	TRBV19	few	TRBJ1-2	CASSPAGGNYGYTF	TGTGCCAGTAGTCCGGCAGGGGGGAACTATGGCTACACCTTC
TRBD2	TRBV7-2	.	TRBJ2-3	CASSSGGADTQYF	TGTGCCAGCTCTAGCGGGGGGGCAGATACGCAGTATTTT
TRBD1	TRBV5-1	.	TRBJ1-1	CASSPPTGGVAEAFF	TGCGCCAGCAGCCCCCCGACAGGGGGCGTCGCTGAAGCTTTCTTT
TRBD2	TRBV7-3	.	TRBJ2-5	CASSPGTSSGETQYF	TGTGCCAGCAGCCCCGGGACTAGCTCTGGGGAGACCCAGTACTTC
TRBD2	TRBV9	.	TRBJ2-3	CASSVSGGAPDTQYF	TGTGCCAGCAGCGTTAGCGGGGGGGCCCCAGATACGCAGTATTTT
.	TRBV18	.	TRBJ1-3	CASSPVAGAGNTIYF	TGTGCCAGCTCACCAGTCGCAGGGGCTGGAAACACCATATATTTT
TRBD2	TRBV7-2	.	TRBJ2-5	CASSFTSGGAGTQYF	TGTGCCAGCAGCTTCACTAGCGGGGGGGCCGGGACCCAGTACTTC
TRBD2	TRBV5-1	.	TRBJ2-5	CASSSGLAGDQETQYF	TGCGCCAGCAGCTCAGGACTAGCGGGGGACCAAGAGACCCAGTACTTC
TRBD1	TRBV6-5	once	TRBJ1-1	CASRPRQGDTEAFF	TGTGCCAGCAGACCACGACAGGGGGACACTGAAGCTTTCTTT
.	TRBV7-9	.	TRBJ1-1	CASSLIYTEAFF	TGTGCCAGCAGCTTAATCTACACTGAAGCTTTCTTT
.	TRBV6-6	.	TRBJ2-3	CASKTGVFTDTQYF	TGTGCCAGCAAGACGGGGGTTTTCACAGATACGCAGTATTTT
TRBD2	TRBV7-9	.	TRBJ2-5	CASSSGTSGVNQETQYF	TGTGCCAGCAGCTCCGGGACTAGCGGGGTCAACCAAGAGACCCAGTACTTC
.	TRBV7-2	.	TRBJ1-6	CASSLGRTNSSPLHF	TGTGCCAGCAGCTTAGGACGGACAAATAGTTCACCCCTCCACTTT
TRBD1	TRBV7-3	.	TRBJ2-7	CASSATGTGTYEQYF	TGTGCCAGCAGCGCAACCGGGACAGGGACCTACGAGCAGTACTTC
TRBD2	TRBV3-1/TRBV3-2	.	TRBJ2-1	CASSQEGTSGGYNEQFF	TGTGCCAGCAGCCAAGAAGGGACTAGCGGGGGGTACAATGAGCAGTTCTTC
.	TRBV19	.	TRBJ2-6	CASSDGLPPGGANVLTF	TGTGCCAGTAGTGACGGACTTCCCCCGGGCGGGGCCAACGTCCTGACTTTC
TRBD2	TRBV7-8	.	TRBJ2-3	CASSLGLAGADTQYF	TGTGCCAGCAGCTTAGGGCTAGCGGGGGCAGATACGCAGTATTTT
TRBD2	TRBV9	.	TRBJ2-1	CASSRAGGPGEQFF	TGTGCCAGCAGCCGAGCGGGGGGGCCGGGTGAGCAGTTCTTC
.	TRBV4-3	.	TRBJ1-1	CASSQVGGNTEAFF	TGCGCCAGCAGCCAAGTCGGGGGGAACACTGAAGCTTTCTTT
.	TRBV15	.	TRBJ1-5	CATSRDRAGNQPQHF	TGTGCCACCAGCAGAGACAGGGCGGGCAATCAGCCCCAGCATTTT
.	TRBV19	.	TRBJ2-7	CASSIRGFDEQYF	TGTGCCAGTAGTATAAGAGGGTTCGACGAGCAGTACTTC
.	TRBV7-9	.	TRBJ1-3	CASSPVAAGNTIYF	TGTGCCAGCAGCCCAGTAGCGGCTGGAAACACCATATATTTT